These T cell receptor beta chains were read from a single sample in a study of molecular identifiers for immune sequencing clone quantification. TCRdb re-analysed the PCR reads in MiXCR, keeping a single row per CDR3 protein. The sample holds about 640,000 distinct CDR3 sequences, 15% to 20% seen once. Sequencing used naive CD8+ T cells from blood, with Jurkat cell RNA spiked in. These receptors all come from a human donor in good health. Some libraries in this study had Jurkat cell RNA spiked in. Each CDR3 is given with its conserved first and last residue. D genes are given only for firm matches. Part of the rows lack a size; the others show once, few, many or a class for expanded clones.

many	-	TRBJ2-7	TRBV19	CASSIFPDTYEQYF	TGTGCCAGTAGTATATTCCCGGACACCTACGAGCAGTACTTC
many	TRBD2	TRBJ2-5	TRBV7-9	CASSPHLITGTSGMMEETQYF	TGTGCCAGCAGCCCCCATCTGATAACCGGGACTAGCGGGATGATGGAGGAGACCCAGTACTTC
many	-	TRBJ2-7	TRBV7-9	CASSLGVSSYEQYF	TGTGCCAGCAGCTTAGGGGTAAGCTCCTACGAGCAGTACTTC
few	-	TRBJ2-7	TRBV19	CASSIRTPDYEQYF	TGTGCCAGTAGTATACGGACACCCGACTACGAGCAGTACTTC
many	-	TRBJ2-7	TRBV20-1	CSAPWTRSSYEQYF	TGCAGTGCTCCTTGGACACGTAGCTCCTACGAGCAGTACTTC
-	-	TRBJ1-4	TRBV7-9	CASSARKGTSSNEKPFF	TGTGCCAGCAGCGCAAGGAAGGGCACCAGTAGTAATGAAAAACCGTTTTTT
many	-	TRBJ2-7	TRBV29-1	CSVVRQGSEQYF	TGCAGCGTTGTCCGGCAGGGTAGCGAGCAGTACTTC
few	-	TRBJ2-3	TRBV9	CASSVETGTTDTQYF	TGTGCCAGCAGCGTAGAAACAGGGACCACAGATACGCAGTATTTT
-	-	TRBJ2-1	TRBV4-3	CASSQGQRATYNEQFF	TGCGCCAGCAGCCAAGGTCAGCGGGCAACCTACAATGAGCAGTTCTTC
many	-	TRBJ2-4	TRBV7-9	CASSSSQGIQYF	TGTGCCAGCAGCTCCAGCCAGGGCATTCAGTACTTC
-	TRBD1	TRBJ1-3	TRBV19	CVSSRQGTGNTIYF	TGTGTCAGTAGTCGACAGGGGACTGGAAACACCATATATTTT
many	-	TRBJ2-3	TRBV11-2	CASSLITADTQYF	TGTGCCAGCAGCTTAATAACGGCGGATACGCAGTATTTT
many	-	TRBJ2-7	TRBV5-1	CASSNRGVTYEQYF	TGCGCCAGTTCTAATAGAGGGGTTACCTACGAGCAGTACTTC
many	TRBD2	TRBJ2-7	TRBV29-1	CSVLLAGDYEQYF	TGCAGCGTCCTACTAGCGGGGGACTACGAGCAGTACTTC
many	-	TRBJ2-7	TRBV9	CASSSGTALYEQYF	TGTGCCAGCAGCTCAGGGACCGCCCTATACGAGCAGTACTTC
many	-	TRBJ2-1	TRBV14	CASSQRDNYNEQFF	TGTGCCAGCAGCCAACGGGACAACTACAATGAGCAGTTCTTC
-	TRBD2	TRBJ2-7	TRBV13	CASSHGTSSYEQYF	TGTGCCAGCAGCCACGGGACTAGCTCCTACGAGCAGTACTTC
many	TRBD1	TRBJ2-5	TRBV6-5	CASSQGQGQETQYF	TGTGCCAGCAGTCAGGGACAGGGGCAAGAGACCCAGTACTTC
many	-	TRBJ2-7	TRBV7-2	CASSFDLGRYEQYF	TGTGCCAGCAGCTTTGACCTGGGGAGGTACGAGCAGTACTTC
many	-	TRBJ1-1	TRBV7-9	CASSSSRLDRSTEAFF	TGTGCCAGCAGCTCTTCGCGGTTGGATAGAAGCACTGAAGCTTTCTTT
-	-	TRBJ2-3	TRBV7-9	CASSTELAPDTQYF	TGTGCCAGCAGCACAGAACTGGCCCCAGATACGCAGTATTTT
few	-	TRBJ2-7	TRBV28	CASSSRNNPYEQYF	TGTGCCAGCAGTTCCAGGAACAATCCCTACGAGCAGTACTTC
many	-	TRBJ1-5	TRBV28	CASRDTGTQPQHF	TGTGCCAGCAGGGACACAGGGACTCAGCCCCAGCATTTT
once	-	TRBJ1-1	TRBV11-2	CASILGGPAPVRTEAFF	TGTGCCAGCATTCTAGGGGGGCCCGCCCCCGTAAGGACTGAAGCTTTCTTT
many	-	TRBJ1-5	TRBV7-2	CASSLEGNSNQPQHF	TGTGCCAGCAGCTTAGAGGGCAACAGCAATCAGCCCCAGCATTTT
few	TRBD1	TRBJ2-7	TRBV4-3	CASSQDQGGATANEQYF	TGCGCCAGCAGCCAAGATCAAGGGGGCGCTACGGCGAACGAGCAGTACTTC
once	TRBD1	TRBJ1-1	TRBV3-1	CACSQQGVSTEAFF	TGTGCCTGCAGCCAGCAGGGGGTCTCAACTGAAGCTTTCTTT
many	-	TRBJ2-1	TRBV24-1	CATSDSGWNEQFF	TGTGCCACCAGTGATTCTGGCTGGAATGAGCAGTTCTTC
many	TRBD1	TRBJ2-7	TRBV28	CASSLDRGIEQYF	TGTGCCAGCAGTTTAGACAGGGGGATTGAGCAGTACTTC
many	-	TRBJ1-2	TRBV29-1	CSVEDRTGDHYTF	TGCAGCGTTGAAGATAGAACAGGAGATCACTACACCTTC
-	-	TRBJ2-7	TRBV5-1	CASSLEWASHEQYF	TGCGCCAGCAGCTTGGAATGGGCTTCTCACGAGCAGTACTTC
many	-	TRBJ2-7	TRBV30	CAWSVVGMSYEQYF	TGTGCCTGGAGTGTAGTAGGGATGTCCTACGAGCAGTACTTC
-	TRBD1	TRBJ2-7	TRBV19	CASSMGQGYSYEQYF	TGTGCCAGTAGTATGGGACAGGGATACTCCTACGAGCAGTACTTC
few	-	TRBJ2-7	TRBV2	CASSGGKGNYEQYF	TGTGCCAGCAGTGGGGGAAAGGGGAACTACGAGCAGTACTTC
many	TRBD2	TRBJ2-3	TRBV6-2/TRBV6-3	CASSRTSGAGGDTQYF	TGTGCCAGCAGCCGGACTAGCGGGGCCGGTGGAGATACGCAGTATTTT
few	-	TRBJ2-2	TRBV9	CASSVGVRVNTGELFF	TGTGCCAGCAGCGTAGGAGTAAGGGTAAACACCGGGGAGCTGTTTTTT
many	-	TRBJ1-1	TRBV27	CASSSSGPPTAEAFF	TGTGCCAGCAGTTCGTCGGGACCTCCAACCGCTGAAGCTTTCTTT
many	TRBD2	TRBJ2-3	TRBV4-3	CASSQELIGLGEDTQYF	TGCGCCAGCAGCCAAGAACTTATAGGACTAGGAGAAGATACGCAGTATTTT
-	TRBD1	TRBJ2-1	TRBV4-3	CASSQAWDRGSNEQFF	TGCGCCAGCAGCCAAGCTTGGGACAGGGGGAGTAATGAGCAGTTCTTC
few	-	TRBJ2-7	TRBV29-1	CSGLDDYEQYF	TGCAGCGGTCTTGATGATTACGAGCAGTACTTC
few	-	TRBJ2-7	TRBV12-3/TRBV12-4	CASSLGKGGYEQYF	TGTGCCAGCAGTTTAGGTAAAGGGGGATACGAGCAGTACTTC
-	TRBD2	TRBJ2-7	TRBV7-3	CASSKGLASEQYF	TGTGCCAGCAGCAAGGGACTAGCTTCCGAGCAGTACTTC
many	TRBD1	TRBJ1-5	TRBV5-6	CASSPWDRGGDQPQHF	TGTGCCAGCAGCCCTTGGGACAGGGGGGGGGATCAGCCCCAGCATTTT
many	-	TRBJ1-5	TRBV20-1	CSAEPQPQHF	TGCAGTGCTGAACCCCAGCCCCAGCATTTT
-	-	TRBJ2-2	TRBV9	CSSSVALLTGELFF	TGTTCCAGCAGCGTAGCTCTGCTCACCGGGGAGCTGTTTTTT
once	-	TRBJ2-1	TRBV5-6	CASSLGAEVRGEQSF	TGTGCCAGCAGCTTGGGAGCGGAGGTCCGTGGTGAGCAGTCCTTC
-	-	TRBJ1-4	TRBV7-9	CASRHGITNEKLFF	TGTGCCAGCAGGCATGGGATAACTAATGAAAAACTGTTTTTT
-	TRBD1	TRBJ1-1	TRBV27	CASRYRGRTEAFF	TGTGCCAGCAGATACAGGGGGCGGACTGAAGCTTTCTTT
-	-	TRBJ1-2	TRBV7-9	CASGEGTYGYTF	TGTGCCAGCGGCGAGGGAACTTATGGCTACACCTTC
few	-	TRBJ1-6	TRBV4-1	CASSQEVGAGVYNSPLHF	TGCGCCAGCAGCCAAGAAGTGGGGGCGGGCGTCTATAATTCACCCCTCCACTTT